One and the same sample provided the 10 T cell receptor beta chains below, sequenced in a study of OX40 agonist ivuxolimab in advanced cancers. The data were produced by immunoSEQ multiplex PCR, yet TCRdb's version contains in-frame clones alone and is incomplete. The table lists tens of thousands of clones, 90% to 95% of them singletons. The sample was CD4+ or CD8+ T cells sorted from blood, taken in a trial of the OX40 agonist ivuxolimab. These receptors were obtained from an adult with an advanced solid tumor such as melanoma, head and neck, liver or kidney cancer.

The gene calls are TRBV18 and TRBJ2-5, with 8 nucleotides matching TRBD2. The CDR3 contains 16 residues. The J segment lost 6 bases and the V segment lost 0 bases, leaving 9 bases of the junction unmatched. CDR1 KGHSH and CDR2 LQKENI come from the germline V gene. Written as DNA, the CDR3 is TGTGCCAGCTCACCACCTGTGGGACTAGTTCGGCAGACCCAGTACTTC. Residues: CASSPPVGLVRQTQYF.

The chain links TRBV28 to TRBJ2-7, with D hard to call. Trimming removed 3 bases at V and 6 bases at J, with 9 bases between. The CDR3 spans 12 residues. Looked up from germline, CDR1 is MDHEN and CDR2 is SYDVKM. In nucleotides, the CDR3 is TGTGCCAGCAGTTTCCTGGTAGGCGAGCAGTACTTC. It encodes CASSFLVGEQYF.

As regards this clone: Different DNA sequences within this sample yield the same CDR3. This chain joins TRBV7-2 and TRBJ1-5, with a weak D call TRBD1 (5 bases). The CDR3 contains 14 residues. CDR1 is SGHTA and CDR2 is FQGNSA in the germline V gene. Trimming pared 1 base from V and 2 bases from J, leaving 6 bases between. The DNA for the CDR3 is TGTGCCAGCAGCTTAGGGGGGGGCAATCAGCCCCAGCATTTT. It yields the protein CASSLGGGNQPQHF.

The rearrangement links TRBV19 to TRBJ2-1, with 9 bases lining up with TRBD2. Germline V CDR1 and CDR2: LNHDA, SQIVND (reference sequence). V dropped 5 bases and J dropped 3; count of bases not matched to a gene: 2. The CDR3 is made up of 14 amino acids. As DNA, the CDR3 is TGTGCCAGTAGTCGGACTAGCGTCTACAATGAGCAGTTCTTC. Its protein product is CASSRTSVYNEQFF.

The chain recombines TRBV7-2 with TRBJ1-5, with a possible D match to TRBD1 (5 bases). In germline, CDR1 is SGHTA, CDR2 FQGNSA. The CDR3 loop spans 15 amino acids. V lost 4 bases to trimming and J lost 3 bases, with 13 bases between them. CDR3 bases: TGTGCCAGCAGCTCTCGGGACCTGAACAATCAGCCCCAGCATTTT. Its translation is CASSSRDLNNQPQHF.

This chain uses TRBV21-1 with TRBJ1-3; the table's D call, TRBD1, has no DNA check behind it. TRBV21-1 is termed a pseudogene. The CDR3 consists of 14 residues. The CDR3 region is CASSRQGSLDTIYF. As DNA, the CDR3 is TGTGCCAGCAGCCGACAGGGAAGTTTGGACACCATATATTTT.

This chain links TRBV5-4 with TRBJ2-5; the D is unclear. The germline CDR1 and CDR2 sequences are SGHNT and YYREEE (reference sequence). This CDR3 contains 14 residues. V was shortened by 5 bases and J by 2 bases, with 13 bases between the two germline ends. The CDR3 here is CASRVELRQETQYF. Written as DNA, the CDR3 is TGTGCCAGCAGAGTTGAATTACGTCAAGAGACCCAGTACTTC. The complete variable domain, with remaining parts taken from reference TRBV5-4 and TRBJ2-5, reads ETGVTQSPTHLIKTRGQQVTLRCSSQSGHNTVSWYQQALGQGPQFIFQYYREEENGRGNFPPRFSGLQFPNYSSELNVNALELDDSALYLCASRVELRQETQYFGPGTRLLVL.

CDR3 sequence (DNA): TGTGCCAGCAGCTTCACCCCTAAGGGGGGGAAAGAGACCCAGTACTTC. Translating it yields CASSFTPKGGKETQYF. The chain has TRBV11-2 and TRBJ2-5; tentative D call: TRBD2 (7 bases). Germline loops: CDR1 SGHAT, CDR2 FQNNGV. Between the trimmed V and J ends, which lost 3 bases and 3 bases, there was a span of 17 bases. The length of the CDR3 is 16 residues.

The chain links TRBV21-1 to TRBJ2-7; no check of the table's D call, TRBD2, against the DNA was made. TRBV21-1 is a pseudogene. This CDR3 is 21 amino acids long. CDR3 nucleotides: TGTGCCAGCAGCCCCTCGATTCCACGGACTAGCGGACTTCAGAGCTCCTACGAGCAGTACTTC. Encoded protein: CASSPSIPRTSGLQSSYEQYF.

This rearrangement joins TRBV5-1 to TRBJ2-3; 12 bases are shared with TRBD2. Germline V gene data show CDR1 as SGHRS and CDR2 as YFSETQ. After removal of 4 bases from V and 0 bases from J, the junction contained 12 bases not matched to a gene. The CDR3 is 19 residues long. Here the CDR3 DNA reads TGCGCCAGCAGCCGGGGTCTAGCGGGAGGGCTTAGTAGCACAGATACGCAGTATTTT. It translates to CASSRGLAGGLSSTDTQYF.